The next 11 T cell receptor beta chains were all read from a single sample in a study of shared clonotypes between healthy human individuals. Assay: immunoSEQ multiplex PCR; the TCRdb copy retains only in-frame clones and omits some. Among hundreds of thousands of clones listed, around 78% were seen once. What was sequenced was memory CD4+ T cells sorted from blood. Subset here: CD45RA-negative fraction. Source of these receptors: a woman aged 25 to 39 in good health.

The chain carries TRBV20-1 and TRBJ2-1; D ambiguous. The CDR3 has 11 amino acids. Germline lookup yields CDR1 DFQATT and CDR2 SNEGSKA (reference sequence). CDR3 coding DNA: TGCAGCCCAGCTGGTGGGGATGAGCAGTTCTTC. Translation: CSPAGGDEQFF.

DNA of the CDR3: TGTGCCAGTAAGCCGGACACTGCAACTAATGAAAAACTGTTTTTT. Translated, it gives CASKPDTATNEKLFF. V usage is TRBV19 and J usage is TRBJ1-4; weak D call: TRBD1 (5 bases). This CDR3 is built from 15 residues. The germline V and J ends were trimmed by 7 bases and 0 bases, with 12 bases remaining between them. CDR1 is LNHDA, CDR2 SQIVND, per germline (reference sequence).

The chain links TRBV28 to TRBJ1-1; 9 bases map to TRBD1. The germline gives CDR1 MDHEN, CDR2 SYDVKM. Losses at the gene ends were 6 bases for V and 6 bases for J; bases not matched to a gene: 5. The CDR3 totals 13 residues. DNA of the CDR3: TGTGCCAGCAGAGACAGGGGGAAGGCTGAAGCTTTCTTT. Its protein product is CASRDRGKAEAFF.

Remarks on this clone: This CDR3 is also generated by other DNA sequences in the sample. CDR3 region: CASSIGRNTEAFF. In DNA, the CDR3 is TGTGCCAGTAGTATAGGGAGGAACACTGAAGCTTTCTTT. The J gene is TRBJ1-1, the V gene TRBV19; D is uncertain. Germline V gene data show CDR1 as LNHDA and CDR2 as SQIVND (reference sequence). The CDR3 has 13 amino acids. Deletions cut 1 base from V and 1 base from J, with 4 bases between.

The rearrangement links TRBV30 to TRBJ2-2; D unresolved. Trimming shortened V by 4 bases and J by 1 base, and 7 bases separated the two germline ends. Germline CDR1 is GTSNPN and CDR2 is SVGIG (reference sequence). This CDR3 comprises 13 residues. This chain's CDR3 is CAWKRVNTGELFF. The CDR3 nucleotides are TGTGCCTGGAAAAGGGTGAACACCGGGGAGCTGTTTTTT.

This clone was counted many times. The rearrangement links TRBV6-5 to TRBJ2-1; 8 bases line up with TRBD1. V lost 5 bases to trimming and J lost 14 bases; unmatched junction nucleotides: 5. The CDR3 contains 11 residues. In germline, CDR1 is MNHEY, CDR2 SVGAGI. CDR3: CASSRQGREFF. The CDR3 DNA is TGTGCCAGCAGTCGACAGGGGCGCGAGTTCTTC.

The chain carries TRBV7-8 and TRBJ2-7; D possibly matches TRBD1 or TRBD2 (5 bases each). CDR1 is SGHVS, CDR2 FQNEAQ, per germline. V was trimmed by 5 bases and J by 4 bases, leaving 24 bases between them. The CDR3 has 17 amino acids. Written as DNA, the CDR3 is TGTGCCAGCAGCCCCCACAGGCCCACTAGTTTGTGGTACGAGCAGTACTTC. It codes for CASSPHRPTSLWYEQYF.

The rearrangement joins TRBV5-6 to TRBJ2-1; a possible D gene is TRBD2 (6 bases). Germline V gene lookup returns CDR1 SGHDT and CDR2 YYEEEE. The CDR3 is made up of 13 amino acids. Trimming removed 4 bases at V and 5 bases at J, with 10 bases between. Here the CDR3 DNA reads TGTGCCAGCAGCGGAGGGATCCACAATGAGCAGTTCTTC. Translation: CASSGGIHNEQFF. Combining the CDR3 with reference TRBV5-6 and TRBJ2-1 gives the whole variable domain DAGVTQSPTHLIKTRGQQVTLRCSPKSGHDTVSWYQQALGQGPQFIFQYYEEEERQRGNFPDRFSGHQFPNYSSELNVNALLLGDSALYLCASSGGIHNEQFFGPGTRLTVL.

This chain uses TRBV25-1 with TRBJ2-3, with D tentatively TRBD2 (5 bases). This CDR3 spans 13 amino acids. Germline V lookup: CDR1 MGHDK, CDR2 SYGVNS. The V end was cut by 6 bases, the J end by 2 bases, with 9 bases between. The DNA of the CDR3 is TGTGCCAGCAGGAGGGAAGCCACAGATACGCAGTATTTT. Its protein product is CASRREATDTQYF.

This clone showed up just once. The chain recombines TRBV4-2 with TRBJ2-3; the match to TRBD2 covers 9 bases. The V segment lost 1 base and the J segment 3 bases; nucleotides outside the gene matches: 5. Germline assignment: CDR1 LGHNA and CDR2 YNFKEQ. CDR3 length: 16 amino acids. The CDR3 sequence is CASSQASGIETDTQYF. Written as DNA, the CDR3 is TGTGCCAGCAGCCAAGCTAGCGGGATCGAGACAGATACGCAGTATTTT.

The chain couples TRBV19 to TRBJ2-7; D perhaps matches TRBD1 (5 bases). Trimming shortened V by 2 bases and J by 4 bases, and 15 bases separated the two germline ends. Germline values: CDR1 LNHDA, CDR2 SQIVND (reference sequence). This CDR3 region has 15 residues. The CDR3: CASSIKGASGYEQYF. DNA of the CDR3: TGTGCCAGTAGTATAAAGGGTGCATCAGGGTACGAGCAGTACTTC.